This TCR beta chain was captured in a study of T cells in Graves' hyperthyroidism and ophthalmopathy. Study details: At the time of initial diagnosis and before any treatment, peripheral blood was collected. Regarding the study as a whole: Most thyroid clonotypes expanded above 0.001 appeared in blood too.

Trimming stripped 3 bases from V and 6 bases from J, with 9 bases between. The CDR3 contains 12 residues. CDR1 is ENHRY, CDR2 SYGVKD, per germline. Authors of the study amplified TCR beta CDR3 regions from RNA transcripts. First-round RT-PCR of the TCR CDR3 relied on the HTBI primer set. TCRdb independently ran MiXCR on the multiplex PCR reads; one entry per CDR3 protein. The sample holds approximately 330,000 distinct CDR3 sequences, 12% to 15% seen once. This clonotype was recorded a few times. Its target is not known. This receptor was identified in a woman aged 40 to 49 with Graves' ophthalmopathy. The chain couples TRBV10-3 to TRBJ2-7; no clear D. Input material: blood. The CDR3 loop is CAISELAPEQYF. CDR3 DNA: TGTGCCATCAGTGAACTCGCGCCCGAGCAGTACTTC.